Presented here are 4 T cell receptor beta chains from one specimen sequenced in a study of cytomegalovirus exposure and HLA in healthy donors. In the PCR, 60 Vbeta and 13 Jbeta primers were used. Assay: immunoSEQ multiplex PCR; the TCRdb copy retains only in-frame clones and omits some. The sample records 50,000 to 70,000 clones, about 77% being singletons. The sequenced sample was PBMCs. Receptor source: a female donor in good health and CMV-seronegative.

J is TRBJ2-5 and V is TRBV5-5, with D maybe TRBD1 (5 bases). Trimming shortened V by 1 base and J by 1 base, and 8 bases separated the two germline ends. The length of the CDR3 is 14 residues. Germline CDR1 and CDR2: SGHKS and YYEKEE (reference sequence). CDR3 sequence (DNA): TGTGCCAGCAGCTTGTATGACAGCCAAGAGACCCAGTACTTC. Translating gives CASSLYDSQETQYF.

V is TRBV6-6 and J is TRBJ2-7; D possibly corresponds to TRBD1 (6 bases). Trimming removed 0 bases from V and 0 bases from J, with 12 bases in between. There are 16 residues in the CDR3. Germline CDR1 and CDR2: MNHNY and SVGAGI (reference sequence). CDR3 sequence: CASSYSQGLSSYEQYF. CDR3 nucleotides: TGTGCCAGCAGTTACTCTCAGGGGCTCAGCTCCTACGAGCAGTACTTC.

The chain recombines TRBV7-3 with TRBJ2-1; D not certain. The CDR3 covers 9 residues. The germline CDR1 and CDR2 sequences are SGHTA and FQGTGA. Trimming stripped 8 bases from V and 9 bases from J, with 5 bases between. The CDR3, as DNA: TGTGCCAGCGGCGGTGAGCAGTTCTTC. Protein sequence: CASGGEQFF.

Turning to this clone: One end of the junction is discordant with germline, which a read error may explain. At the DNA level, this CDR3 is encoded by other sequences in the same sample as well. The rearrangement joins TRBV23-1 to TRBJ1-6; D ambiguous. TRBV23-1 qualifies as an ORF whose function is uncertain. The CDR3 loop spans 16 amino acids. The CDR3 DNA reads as TGCGCCAGCAGTCAGTCTTTGACTGCTAATAATTCCCCCCTCCACTTT. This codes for CASSQSLTANNSPLHF.